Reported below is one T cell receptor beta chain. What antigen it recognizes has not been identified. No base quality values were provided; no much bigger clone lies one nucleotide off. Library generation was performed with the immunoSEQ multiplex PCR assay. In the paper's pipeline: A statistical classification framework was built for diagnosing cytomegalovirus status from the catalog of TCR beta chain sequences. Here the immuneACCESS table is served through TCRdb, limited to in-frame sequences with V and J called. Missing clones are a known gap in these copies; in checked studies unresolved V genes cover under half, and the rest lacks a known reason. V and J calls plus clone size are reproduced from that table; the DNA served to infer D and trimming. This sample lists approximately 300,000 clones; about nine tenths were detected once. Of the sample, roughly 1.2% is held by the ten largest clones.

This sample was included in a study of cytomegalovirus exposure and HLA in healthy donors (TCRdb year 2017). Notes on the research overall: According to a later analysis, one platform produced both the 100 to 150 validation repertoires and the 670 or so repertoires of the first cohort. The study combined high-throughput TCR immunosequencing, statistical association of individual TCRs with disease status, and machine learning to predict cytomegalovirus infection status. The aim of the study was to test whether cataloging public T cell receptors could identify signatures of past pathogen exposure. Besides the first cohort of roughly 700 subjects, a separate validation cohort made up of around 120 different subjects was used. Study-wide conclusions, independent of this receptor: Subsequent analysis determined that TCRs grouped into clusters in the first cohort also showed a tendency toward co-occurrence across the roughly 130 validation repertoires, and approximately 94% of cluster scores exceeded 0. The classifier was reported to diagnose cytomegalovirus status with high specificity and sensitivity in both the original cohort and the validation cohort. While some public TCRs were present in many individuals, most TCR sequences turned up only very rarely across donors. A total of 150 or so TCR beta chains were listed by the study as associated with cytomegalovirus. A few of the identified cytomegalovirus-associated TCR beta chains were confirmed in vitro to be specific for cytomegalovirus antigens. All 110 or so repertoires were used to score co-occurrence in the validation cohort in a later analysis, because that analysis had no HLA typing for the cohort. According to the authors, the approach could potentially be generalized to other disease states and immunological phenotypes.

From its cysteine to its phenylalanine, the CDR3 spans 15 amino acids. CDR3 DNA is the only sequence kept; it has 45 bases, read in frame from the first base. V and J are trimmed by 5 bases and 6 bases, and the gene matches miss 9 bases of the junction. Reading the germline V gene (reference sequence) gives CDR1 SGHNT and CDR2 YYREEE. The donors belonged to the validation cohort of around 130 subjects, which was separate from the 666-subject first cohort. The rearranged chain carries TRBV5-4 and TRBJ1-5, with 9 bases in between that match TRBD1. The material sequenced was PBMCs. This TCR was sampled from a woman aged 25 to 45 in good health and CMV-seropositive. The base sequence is TGTGCCAGCAGTATGGGGACAGGGTTTGGTCAGCCCCAGCATTTT. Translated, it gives CASSMGTGFGQPQHF.